This TCR beta chain was identified during a study of graft-versus-host responses after intestinal transplantation. This clone was recorded only once. What it recognizes is unknown. This CDR3 comprises 15 residues. V was cut by 4 bases and J by 4 bases, with 16 bases left in between. The germline V gene encodes CDR1 MGHRA and CDR2 YSYEKL. Clones were read by immunoSEQ multiplex PCR, and TCRdb kept only the in-frame ones, dropping some. Of under 90,000 clones listed, 85% to 90% are singletons. The receptor was isolated from a human donor who was the organ donor for an intestinal transplant. J is TRBJ1-2 and V is TRBV4-1; D might be TRBD1 (5 bases). Sequenced material: unstimulated CD8+ T cells sorted from spleen or lymph node cells, taken before transplant. In nucleotides, the CDR3 is TGCGCCAGCAGCCCCCGTTCTGAAGGGGCCTATGGCTACACCTTC. It translates to CASSPRSEGAYGYTF.